This T cell receptor beta chain appears in the sequencing data of a study of T cell responses to AZD1222 COVID-19 vaccine. With regard to this clone: Its target is not known.

CDR3 length: 14 residues. Germline V gene sequence: CDR1 SGHRS, CDR2 YFSETQ. V gave up 4 bases and J gave up 0 bases, with 8 bases separating them. The study's findings and limits: Reportedly, nearly half of unique spike TCRs recognized epitopes outside B.1.351/B.1.1.7 mutations. Vaccine-related CD4 TCRs covered spike, predominating at 160-218 and 743-854.

Clones were read by immunoSEQ multiplex PCR, and TCRdb kept only the in-frame ones, dropping some. The sample includes approximately 93,000 clones, approximately 89% of them seen just once. This chain links TRBV5-1 with TRBJ1-3, with unresolved D. The input for sequencing was peripheral blood, taken 28 days after the second AZD1222 dose. The TCR was taken from an adult who received the AZD1222 COVID-19 vaccine. This chain's CDR3 is CASSPGGSGNTIYF. CDR3 coding DNA: TGCGCCAGCAGCCCGGGAGGCTCTGGAAACACCATATATTTT.